One and the same sample provided the 18 T cell receptor beta chains below, sequenced in a study of blood T cell repertoires in COVID-19. The method was immunoSEQ multiplex PCR; TCRdb's version includes in-frame clones alone and lacks a portion of them. Among approximately 220,000 clones listed, 65% to 90% were seen once. Sequencing was done on a sample of PBMCs or T cells enriched from blood (not recorded which). Receptors originate from a woman aged 40 to 50 with acute COVID-19.

The V call is TRBV5-1, the J call TRBJ1-2; 8 bases map to TRBD1. Germline CDR1 SGHRS, CDR2 YFSETQ. Trimming took 1 base from V and 4 from J; bases not matched to a gene: 9. The CDR3 is 16 amino acids. The DNA for the CDR3 is TGCGCCAGCAGCTTGACGACGTGGGACAGGTCCTATGGCTACACCTTC. This codes for CASSLTTWDRSYGYTF.

V and J are TRBV14 and TRBJ2-1; a possible D gene is TRBD1 (9 bases). The CDR3 contains 17 residues. Germline assignment: CDR1 SGHDN and CDR2 FVKESK. The ends were cut back, 0 bases at V and 12 bases at J, with 24 bases in the middle. The CDR3 reads CASSQDSGTDRGRGQFF. CDR3 in DNA: TGTGCCAGCAGCCAAGATAGCGGGACGGACAGGGGCAGGGGGCAGTTCTTC.

The V call is TRBV6-5, the J call TRBJ2-1; 12 bases match TRBD2. V was clipped by 6 bases and J by 9 bases; unmatched bases: 9. From germline, CDR1 is MNHEY and CDR2 SVGAGI. This CDR3 comprises 15 residues. The CDR3 nucleotides read TGTGCCAGCAGCCTCCTAGCGGGAGGGCAGGGTGAGCAGTTCTTC. Translating gives CASSLLAGGQGEQFF.

This chain's CDR3 is CASSLDLSSSPLHF. DNA of the CDR3: TGTGCCAGCAGCTTGGATCTGTCCTCGTCACCCCTCCACTTT. V usage is TRBV5-5 and J usage is TRBJ1-6; D uncertain. The germline gives CDR1 SGHKS, CDR2 YYEKEE (reference sequence). The CDR3 extends over 14 amino acids. Trimming took 0 bases from V and 10 from J, leaving 11 bases between them. Together with reference TRBV5-5 and TRBJ1-6, the CDR3 gives the full variable domain: DAGVTQSPTHLIKTRGQQVTLRCSPISGHKSVSWYQQVLGQGPQFIFQYYEKEERGRGNFPDRFSARQFPNYSSELNVNALLLGDSALYLCASSLDLSSSPLHFGNGTRLTVT.

The J gene is TRBJ2-1, the V gene TRBV11-2, with 7 bases lining up with TRBD2. This CDR3 is 14 amino acids long. V trimming: 1 base; J trimming: 9 bases; junction bases outside the gene matches: 6. Germline-derived CDR1 and CDR2 are SGHAT and FQNNGV. In nucleotides, the CDR3 is TGTGCCAGCAGCTTAGGAACTAGCGCTAGTGAGCAGTTCTTC. Translated: CASSLGTSASEQFF.

This chain uses TRBV4-3 with TRBJ1-1, with D tentatively TRBD1 (5 bases). The germline CDR1 and CDR2 sequences are LGHNA and YSLEER. The CDR3 loop spans 14 amino acids. Trimming shortened V by 3 bases and J by 6 bases, and 14 bases separated the two germline ends. CDR3 loop: CASSQFRGDPEAFF. CDR3 nucleotide sequence: TGCGCCAGCAGCCAGTTCCGGGGGGACCCTGAAGCTTTCTTT.

This clone has a single count. The V and J genes are TRBV4-2 and TRBJ2-5; 8 positions agree with TRBD1. The CDR3 is made up of 14 amino acids. CDR1 LGHNA and CDR2 YNFKEQ come from the germline V gene. V shed 2 bases, J shed 4 bases, and the junction held 3 bases outside the gene matches. The CDR3, as DNA: TGTGCCAGCAGCCAAACGGACAGGGCAGAGACCCAGTACTTC. Translated, it gives CASSQTDRAETQYF.

The chain links TRBV5-4 to TRBJ2-6, with 12 bases matching TRBD2. J was trimmed by 0 bases and V by 4 bases; bases with no gene match: 5. The CDR3 is 18 amino acids. Germline values: CDR1 SGHNT, CDR2 YYREEE (reference sequence). The CDR3 DNA reads as TGTGCCAGCAGCCGGGGACTAGCGGGCCGCTCTGGGGCCAACGTCCTGACTTTC. Its protein product is CASSRGLAGRSGANVLTF.

This clone has a single count. J is TRBJ2-1 and V is TRBV5-1; 8 positions match TRBD2. Trimming removed 3 bases from V and 3 bases from J; junction bases left unmatched: 5. This CDR3 has 15 residues. Germline V gene data show CDR1 as SGHRS and CDR2 as YFSETQ. CDR3 in amino acids: CASSSGTSLYNEQFF. The CDR3 coding sequence is TGCGCCAGCAGCTCCGGGACTAGTCTCTACAATGAGCAGTTCTTC.

The chain combines TRBV14 with TRBJ1-2; D unclear. V shed 1 base and J shed 8 bases, with 8 bases lying between them. CDR1 and CDR2 from the germline V gene are SGHDN and FVKESK. The CDR3 contains 12 residues. CDR3 protein: CASSQVLGGYTF. The CDR3 bases are TGTGCCAGCAGCCAAGTTCTGGGCGGCTACACCTTC.

The V and J genes are TRBV28 and TRBJ2-6, with D possibly being TRBD2 (5 bases). With 5 bases removed from V and 4 bases from J, the gap between germline ends came to 12 bases. The CDR3 contains 15 residues. Germline loops: CDR1 MDHEN, CDR2 SYDVKM. CDR3 DNA sequence: TGTGCCAGCAGTCCCCTAGGAGGCGGGGCCAACGTCCTGACTTTC. Amino acid sequence: CASSPLGGGANVLTF. The variable domain in full, with the rest retrieved from reference TRBV28 and TRBJ2-6, is DVKVTQSSRYLVKRTGEKVFLECVQDMDHENMFWYRQDPGLGLRLIYFSYDVKMKEKGDIPEGYSVSREKKERFSLILESASTNQTSMYLCASSPLGGGANVLTFGAGSRLTVL.

This chain joins TRBV14 and TRBJ2-1; no clear D. The germline V gene encodes CDR1 SGHDN and CDR2 FVKESK. Trimming removed 4 bases from V and 13 bases from J, with 20 bases in between. The CDR3 runs 14 residues. The chain's CDR3 is CASSRGSSATLQFF. DNA for the CDR3: TGTGCCAGCAGCCGCGGCTCAAGCGCCACTTTACAGTTCTTC.

CDR3 sequence reads: CASSAGTGMMETQYF. The CDR3, as DNA: TGCGCCAGCAGCGCCGGGACAGGGATGATGGAGACCCAGTACTTC. V and J are TRBV5-1 and TRBJ2-5, with TRBD1 matching over 9 bases. The CDR3 runs to 15 residues. V dropped 4 bases and J dropped 5; count of bases not matched to a gene: 9. In germline, CDR1 is SGHRS, CDR2 YFSETQ.

CDR3 protein: CATSESGSGRGQPQHF. The CDR3 DNA reads as TGTGCCACCAGTGAGTCCGGGTCCGGGAGGGGTCAGCCCCAGCATTTT. The rearrangement joins TRBV24-1 to TRBJ1-5, with D possibly matching TRBD1 (5 bases). CDR3 length: 16 amino acids. V was shortened by 4 bases and J by 6 bases, with 18 bases between the two germline ends. Germline CDR1 is KGHDR and CDR2 is SFDVKD.

The chain uses TRBV5-1 and TRBJ2-7; a weak D match, TRBD1 (7 bases). CDR3 size: 15 residues. The V gene lost 1 base and the J gene lost 1 base, with 12 bases spanning the gap. CDR1 SGHRS and CDR2 YFSETQ come from the germline V gene. In nucleotides, the CDR3 is TGCGCCAGCAGCTTGTTACAGGGGACTTCCTACGAGCAGTACTTC. Protein sequence: CASSLLQGTSYEQYF.

V is TRBV2 and J is TRBJ1-1; D uncertain. This CDR3 comprises 13 residues. Trimming left V 7 bases short and J 4 bases short, with 13 bases between. Per germline, CDR1 SNHLY and CDR2 FYNNEI. Written as DNA, the CDR3 is TGTGCCAGCACGGGATCGCAGTCCACTGAAGCTTTCTTT. Translating it yields CASTGSQSTEAFF.

The rearrangement uses TRBV11-1 and TRBJ1-2, with 7 bases lining up with TRBD1. Trimming took 5 bases from V and 8 from J; bases not matched to a gene: 11. The length of the CDR3 is 14 residues. The germline V gene has CDR1 SGHAT and CDR2 FQDESV (reference sequence). CDR3 nucleotide sequence: TGTGCCAGCAGCCCTCTCGGACAGGCACGAGGCTACACCTTC. This gives the protein CASSPLGQARGYTF.

This chain links TRBV19 with TRBJ2-7; perhaps TRBD2 as D (6 bases). Germline CDR1 and CDR2: LNHDA and SQIVND (reference sequence). The CDR3 length is 17 residues. Trimming left V 5 bases short and J 0 bases short, with 20 bases between. CDR3 sequence: CASSRGIGPGRSYEQYF. CDR3 sequence (DNA): TGTGCCAGTAGTCGGGGGATCGGTCCCGGCCGCTCCTACGAGCAGTACTTC.